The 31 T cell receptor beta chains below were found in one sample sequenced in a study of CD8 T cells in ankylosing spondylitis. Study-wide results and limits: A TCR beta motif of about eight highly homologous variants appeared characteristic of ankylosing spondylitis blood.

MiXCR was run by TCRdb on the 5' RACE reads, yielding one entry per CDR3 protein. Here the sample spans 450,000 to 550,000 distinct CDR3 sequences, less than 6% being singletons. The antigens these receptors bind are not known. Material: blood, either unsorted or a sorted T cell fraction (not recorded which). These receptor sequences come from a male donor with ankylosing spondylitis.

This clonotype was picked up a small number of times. CDR3 amino acids: CASIEAPNTGELFF. For the CDR3, the DNA is TGCGCCAGCATCGAGGCCCCGAACACCGGGGAGCTGTTTTTT. The V call is TRBV5-1, the J call TRBJ2-2; D is uncertain. The CDR3 totals 14 residues. CDR1 SGHRS and CDR2 YFSETQ come from the germline V gene. The germline V and J ends were trimmed by 6 bases and 0 bases, with 9 bases remaining between them.

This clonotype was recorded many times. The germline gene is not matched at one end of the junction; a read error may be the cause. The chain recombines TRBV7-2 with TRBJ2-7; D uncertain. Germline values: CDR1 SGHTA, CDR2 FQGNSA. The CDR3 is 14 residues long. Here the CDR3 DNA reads TGTGCCAGCAGCTTCCGGGTCGGCTCCCACGAGCAGTACTTC. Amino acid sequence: CASSFRVGSHEQYF.

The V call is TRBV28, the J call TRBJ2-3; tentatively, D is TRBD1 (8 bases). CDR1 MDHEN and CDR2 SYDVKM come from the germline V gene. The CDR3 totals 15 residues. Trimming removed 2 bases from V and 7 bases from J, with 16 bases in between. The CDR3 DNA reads TGTGCCAGCAGTTTACCTGGACAGGGAGGGAATACGCAGTATTTT. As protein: CASSLPGQGGNTQYF.

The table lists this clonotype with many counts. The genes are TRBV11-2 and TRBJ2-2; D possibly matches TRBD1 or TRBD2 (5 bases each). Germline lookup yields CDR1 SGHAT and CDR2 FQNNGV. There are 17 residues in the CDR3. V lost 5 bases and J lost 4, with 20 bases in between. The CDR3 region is CASSHQGPGGFTGELFF. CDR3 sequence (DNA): TGTGCCAGCAGCCACCAGGGACCGGGTGGATTCACCGGGGAGCTGTTTTTT.

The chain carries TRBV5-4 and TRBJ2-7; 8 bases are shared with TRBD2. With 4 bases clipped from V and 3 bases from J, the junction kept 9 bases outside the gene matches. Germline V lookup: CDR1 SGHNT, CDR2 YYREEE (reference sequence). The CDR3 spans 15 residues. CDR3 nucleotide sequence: TGTGCCAGCAGCGTCTTAGCGGGACGCGGCTACGAGCAGTACTTC. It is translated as CASSVLAGRGYEQYF.

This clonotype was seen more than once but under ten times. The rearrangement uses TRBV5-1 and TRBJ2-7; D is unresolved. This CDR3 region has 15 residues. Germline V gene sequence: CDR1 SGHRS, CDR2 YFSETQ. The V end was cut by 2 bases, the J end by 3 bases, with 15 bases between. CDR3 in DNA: TGCGCCAGCAGCTTCGACCCCCAGAGAAGCTACGAGCAGTACTTC. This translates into CASSFDPQRSYEQYF.

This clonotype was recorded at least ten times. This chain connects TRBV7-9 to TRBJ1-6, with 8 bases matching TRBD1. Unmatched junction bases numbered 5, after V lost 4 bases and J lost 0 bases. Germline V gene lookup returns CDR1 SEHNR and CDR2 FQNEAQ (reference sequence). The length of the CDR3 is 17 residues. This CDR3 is CASSSVTGGSYNSPLHF. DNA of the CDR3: TGTGCCAGCAGCTCGGTCACAGGGGGCTCCTATAATTCACCCCTCCACTTT.

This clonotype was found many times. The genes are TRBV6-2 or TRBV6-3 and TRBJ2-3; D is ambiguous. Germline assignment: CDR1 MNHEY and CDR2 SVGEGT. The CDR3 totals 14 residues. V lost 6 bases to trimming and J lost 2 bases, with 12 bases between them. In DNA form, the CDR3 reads TGTGCCAGCAGCCAGATCATACTCACAGATACGCAGTATTTT. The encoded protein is CASSQIILTDTQYF.

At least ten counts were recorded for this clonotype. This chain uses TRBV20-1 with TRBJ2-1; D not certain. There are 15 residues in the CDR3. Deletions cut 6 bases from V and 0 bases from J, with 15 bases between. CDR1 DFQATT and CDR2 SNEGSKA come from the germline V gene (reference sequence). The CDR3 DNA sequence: TGCAGTGCCGCTAGGGTCGCAGGCTCCTACAATGAGCAGTTCTTC. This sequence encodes CSAARVAGSYNEQFF.

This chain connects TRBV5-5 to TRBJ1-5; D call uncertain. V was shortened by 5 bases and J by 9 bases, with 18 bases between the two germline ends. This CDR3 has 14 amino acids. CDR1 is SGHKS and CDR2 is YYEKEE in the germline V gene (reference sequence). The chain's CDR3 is CASSQGPRTGPQHF. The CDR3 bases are TGTGCCAGCAGTCAAGGGCCTCGCACGGGGCCCCAGCATTTT. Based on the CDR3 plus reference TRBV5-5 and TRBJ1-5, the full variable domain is DAGVTQSPTHLIKTRGQQVTLRCSPISGHKSVSWYQQVLGQGPQFIFQYYEKEERGRGNFPDRFSARQFPNYSSELNVNALLLGDSALYLCASSQGPRTGPQHFGDGTRLSIL.

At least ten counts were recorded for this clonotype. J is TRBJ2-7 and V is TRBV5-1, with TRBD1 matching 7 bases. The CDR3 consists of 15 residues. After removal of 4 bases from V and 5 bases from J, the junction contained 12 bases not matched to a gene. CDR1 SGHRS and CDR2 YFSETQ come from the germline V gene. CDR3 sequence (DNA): TGCGCCAGCAGCCGGACTCGACAGGGTCAGGACGAGCAGTACTTC. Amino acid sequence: CASSRTRQGQDEQYF.

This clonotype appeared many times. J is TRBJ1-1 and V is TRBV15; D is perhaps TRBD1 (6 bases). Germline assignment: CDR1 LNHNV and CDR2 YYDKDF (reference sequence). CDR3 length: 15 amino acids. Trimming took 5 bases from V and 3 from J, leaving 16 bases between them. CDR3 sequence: CATSFWAGDDTEAFF. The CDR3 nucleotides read TGTGCCACCAGCTTCTGGGCAGGGGACGACACTGAAGCTTTCTTT.

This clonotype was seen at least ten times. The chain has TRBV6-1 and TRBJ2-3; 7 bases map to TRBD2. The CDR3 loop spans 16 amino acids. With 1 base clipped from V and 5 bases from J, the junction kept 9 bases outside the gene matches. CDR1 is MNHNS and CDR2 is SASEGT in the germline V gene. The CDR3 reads CASSEEIGTTVDTQYF. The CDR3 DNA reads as TGTGCCAGCAGTGAAGAAATAGGGACTACCGTAGATACGCAGTATTTT.

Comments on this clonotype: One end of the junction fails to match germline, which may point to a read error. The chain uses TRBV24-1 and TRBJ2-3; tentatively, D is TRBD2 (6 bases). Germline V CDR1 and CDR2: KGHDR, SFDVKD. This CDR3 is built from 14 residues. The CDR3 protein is CTTSEWDFTDTQYF. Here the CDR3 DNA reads TGTACCACCAGTGAGTGGGACTTTACAGATACGCAGTATTTT.

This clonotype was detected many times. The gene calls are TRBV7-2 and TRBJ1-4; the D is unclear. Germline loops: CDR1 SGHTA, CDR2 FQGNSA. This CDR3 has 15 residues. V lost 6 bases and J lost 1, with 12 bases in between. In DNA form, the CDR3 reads TGTGCCAGCAGAAGAGAATTCAAAACTAATGAAAAACTGTTTTTT. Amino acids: CASRREFKTNEKLFF. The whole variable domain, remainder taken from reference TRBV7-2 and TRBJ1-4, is GAGVSQSPSNKVTEKGKDVELRCDPISGHTALYWYRQSLGQGLEFLIYFQGNSAPDKSGLPSDRFSAERTGGSVSTLTIQRTQQEDSAVYLCASRREFKTNEKLFFGSGTQLSVL.

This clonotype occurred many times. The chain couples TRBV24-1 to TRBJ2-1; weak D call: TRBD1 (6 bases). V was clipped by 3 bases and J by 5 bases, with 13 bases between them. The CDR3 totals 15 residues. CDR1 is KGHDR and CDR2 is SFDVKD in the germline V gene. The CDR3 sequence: CATSDPFGQNNEQFF. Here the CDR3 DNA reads TGTGCCACCAGTGATCCATTCGGACAGAACAATGAGCAGTTCTTC.

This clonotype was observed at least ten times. CDR3 loop: CASSMGQAPGGYTF. CDR3 coding DNA: TGTGCCAGCAGTATGGGACAGGCGCCGGGTGGCTACACCTTC. The rearrangement joins TRBV27 to TRBJ1-2, with 8 bases aligning to TRBD1. Germline CDR1 MNHEY, CDR2 SMNVEV (reference sequence). CDR3 length: 14 amino acids. After removal of 5 bases from V and 7 bases from J, the junction contained 9 bases not matched to a gene.

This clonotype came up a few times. CDR3 amino acids: CASSLGRRGRGYTGELFF. In DNA, the CDR3 is TGCGCCAGCAGCTTGGGCAGGCGCGGCAGGGGATACACCGGGGAGCTGTTTTTT. The chain uses TRBV5-1 and TRBJ2-2; perhaps TRBD1 as D (6 bases). V was shortened by 0 bases and J by 3 bases, with 18 bases between the two germline ends. The CDR3 consists of 18 residues. Germline V gives CDR1 SGHRS, CDR2 YFSETQ.

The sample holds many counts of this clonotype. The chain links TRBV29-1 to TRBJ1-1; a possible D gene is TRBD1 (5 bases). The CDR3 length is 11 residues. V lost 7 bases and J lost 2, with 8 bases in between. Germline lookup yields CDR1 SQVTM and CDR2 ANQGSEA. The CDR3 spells CSADRNTEAFF. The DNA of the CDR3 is TGCAGCGCTGACAGAAACACTGAAGCTTTCTTT.

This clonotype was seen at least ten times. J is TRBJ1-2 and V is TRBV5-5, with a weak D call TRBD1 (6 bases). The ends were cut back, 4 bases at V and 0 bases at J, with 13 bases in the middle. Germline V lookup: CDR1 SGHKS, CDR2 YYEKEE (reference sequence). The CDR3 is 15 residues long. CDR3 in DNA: TGTGCCAGCAGCGTCGACAGGCTAGCTAACTATGGCTACACCTTC. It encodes CASSVDRLANYGYTF.

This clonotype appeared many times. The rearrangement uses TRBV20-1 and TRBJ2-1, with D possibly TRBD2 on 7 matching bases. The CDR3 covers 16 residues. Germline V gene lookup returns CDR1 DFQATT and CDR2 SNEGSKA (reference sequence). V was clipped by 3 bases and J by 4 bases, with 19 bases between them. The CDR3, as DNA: TGCAGTGCTAGCCGGGGGGCGGGGGCCACGTACAATGAGCAGTTCTTC. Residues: CSASRGAGATYNEQFF.

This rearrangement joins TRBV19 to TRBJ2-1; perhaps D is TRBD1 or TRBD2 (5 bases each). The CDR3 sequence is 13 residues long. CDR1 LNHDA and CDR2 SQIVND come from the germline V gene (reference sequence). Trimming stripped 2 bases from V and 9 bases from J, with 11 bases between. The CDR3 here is CASSIRAGSEQFF. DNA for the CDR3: TGTGCCAGTAGTATAAGGGCAGGGAGTGAGCAGTTCTTC.

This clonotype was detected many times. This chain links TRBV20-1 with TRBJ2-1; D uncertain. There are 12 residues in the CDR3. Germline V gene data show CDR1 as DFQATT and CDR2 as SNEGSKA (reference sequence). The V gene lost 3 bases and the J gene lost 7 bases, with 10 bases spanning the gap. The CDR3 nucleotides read TGCAGTGCTAGTCCGGGCAGTAATGAGCAGTTCTTC. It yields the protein CSASPGSNEQFF.

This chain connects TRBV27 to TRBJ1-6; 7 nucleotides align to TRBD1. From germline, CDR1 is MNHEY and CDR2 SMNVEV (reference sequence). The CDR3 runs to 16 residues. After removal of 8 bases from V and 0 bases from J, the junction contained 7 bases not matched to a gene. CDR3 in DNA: TGTGCCAGCCTGGGCAGGGGGGACTCCTATAATTCACCCCTCCACTTT. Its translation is CASLGRGDSYNSPLHF.

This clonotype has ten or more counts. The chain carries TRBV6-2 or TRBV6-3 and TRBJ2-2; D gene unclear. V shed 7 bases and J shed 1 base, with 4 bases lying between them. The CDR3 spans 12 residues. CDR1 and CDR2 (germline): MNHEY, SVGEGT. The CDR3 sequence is CASTGNTGELFF. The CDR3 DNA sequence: TGTGCCAGCACAGGGAACACCGGGGAGCTGTTTTTT.

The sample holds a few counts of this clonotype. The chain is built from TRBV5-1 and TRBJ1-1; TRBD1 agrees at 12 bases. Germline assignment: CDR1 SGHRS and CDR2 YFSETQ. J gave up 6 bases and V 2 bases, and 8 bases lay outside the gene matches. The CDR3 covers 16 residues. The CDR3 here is CASSFPGTGGVPEAFF. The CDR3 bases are TGCGCCAGCAGCTTCCCAGGGACAGGGGGCGTCCCTGAAGCTTTCTTT.

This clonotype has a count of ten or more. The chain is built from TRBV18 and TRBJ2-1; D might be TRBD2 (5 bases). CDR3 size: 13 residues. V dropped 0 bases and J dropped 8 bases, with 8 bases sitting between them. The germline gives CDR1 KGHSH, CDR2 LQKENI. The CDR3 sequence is CASSPPGGYEQFF. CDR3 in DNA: TGTGCCAGCTCACCACCTGGAGGATATGAGCAGTTCTTC.

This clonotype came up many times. The DNA for the CDR3 is TGTGCCAGCAGCTTTGGGGGGGGACCAGGCTACGAGCAGTACTTC. Translating gives CASSFGGGPGYEQYF. The rearrangement joins TRBV7-2 to TRBJ2-7; 7 bases line up with TRBD2. The V and J ends lost 3 bases and 3 bases, in that order; junction bases with no gene match: 8. CDR3 length: 15 amino acids. Germline loops: CDR1 SGHTA, CDR2 FQGNSA.

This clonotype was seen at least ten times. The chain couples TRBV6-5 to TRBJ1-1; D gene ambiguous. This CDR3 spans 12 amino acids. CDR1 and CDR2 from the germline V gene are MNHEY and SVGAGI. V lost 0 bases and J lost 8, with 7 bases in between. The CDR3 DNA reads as TGTGCCAGCAGTTACTCGGCGGGAGAAGCTTTCTTT. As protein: CASSYSAGEAFF.

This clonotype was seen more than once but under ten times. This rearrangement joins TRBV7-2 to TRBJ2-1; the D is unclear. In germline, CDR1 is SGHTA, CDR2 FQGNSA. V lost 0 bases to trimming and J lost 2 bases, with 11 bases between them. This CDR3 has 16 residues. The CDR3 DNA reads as TGTGCCAGCAGCTTAGCGATGGTAATTACCTACAATGAGCAGTTCTTC. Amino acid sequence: CASSLAMVITYNEQFF.

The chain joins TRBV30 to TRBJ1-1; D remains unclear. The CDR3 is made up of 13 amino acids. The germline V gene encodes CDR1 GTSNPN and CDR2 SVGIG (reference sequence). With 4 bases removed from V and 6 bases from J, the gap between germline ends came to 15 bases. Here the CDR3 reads CAWNIRFYSEAFF. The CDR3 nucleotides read TGTGCCTGGAATATAAGGTTTTACTCTGAAGCTTTCTTT.